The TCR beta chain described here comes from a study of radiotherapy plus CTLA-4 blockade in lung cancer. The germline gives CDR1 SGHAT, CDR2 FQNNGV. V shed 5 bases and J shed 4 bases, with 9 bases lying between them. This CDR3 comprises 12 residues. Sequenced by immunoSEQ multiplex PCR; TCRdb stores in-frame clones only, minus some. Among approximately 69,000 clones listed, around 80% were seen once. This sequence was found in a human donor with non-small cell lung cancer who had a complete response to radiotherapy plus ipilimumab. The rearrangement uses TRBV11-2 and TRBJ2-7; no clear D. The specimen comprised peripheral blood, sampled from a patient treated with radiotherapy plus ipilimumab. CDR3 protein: CASSQWGYEQYF. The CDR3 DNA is TGTGCCAGCAGCCAATGGGGTTACGAGCAGTACTTC.